What follows are 25 T cell receptor beta chains derived from one specimen sequenced in a study of blood T cell repertoires in COVID-19. The data were produced by immunoSEQ multiplex PCR, yet TCRdb's version contains in-frame clones alone and is incomplete. Of some 70,000 clones in the sample, around four fifths are singletons; the top ten hold under 2%. The sample was peripheral blood. Every receptor here comes from a woman aged 55-70 years with acute or convalescent COVID-19.

The rearrangement uses TRBV4-2 and TRBJ2-3; 10 nucleotides line up with TRBD2. CDR1 LGHNA and CDR2 YNFKEQ come from the germline V gene. CDR3 length equals 15 residues. The V and J ends lost 1 base and 5 bases, in that order; junction bases with no gene match: 3. CDR3 residues: CASSQGLAGVDTQYF. The CDR3 DNA sequence: TGTGCCAGCAGCCAAGGTCTAGCGGGGGTAGATACGCAGTATTTT.

J is TRBJ1-2 and V is TRBV7-2, with 9 bases fitting TRBD1. Germline lookup yields CDR1 SGHTA and CDR2 FQGNSA. The CDR3 is 15 residues long. With 4 bases clipped from V and 8 bases from J, the junction kept 11 bases outside the gene matches. CDR3 nucleotides: TGTGCCAGCAGCTCCCTACAGGGGGCGCGAGGAGGCTACACCTTC. Amino acids: CASSSLQGARGGYTF. Supplemented by reference TRBV7-2 and TRBJ1-2, the full variable domain reads GAGVSQSPSNKVTEKGKDVELRCDPISGHTALYWYRQSLGQGLEFLIYFQGNSAPDKSGLPSDRFSAERTGGSVSTLTIQRTQQEDSAVYLCASSSLQGARGGYTFGSGTRLTVV.

The rearrangement links TRBV19 to TRBJ2-1; 9 nucleotides line up with TRBD2. Trimming took 10 bases from V and 4 from J; bases not matched to a gene: 11. Germline V lookup: CDR1 LNHDA, CDR2 SQIVND (reference sequence). This CDR3 comprises 15 residues. The DNA for the CDR3 is TGTGCCACTTCTGACGCGGGAGGGCCTTACAATGAGCAGTTCTTC. It specifies CATSDAGGPYNEQFF.

The rearrangement joins TRBV2 to TRBJ2-3, with 9 bases aligning to TRBD2. V was clipped by 9 bases and J by 2 bases; unmatched bases: 6. Germline-derived CDR1 and CDR2 are SNHLY and FYNNEI. CDR3 length equals 14 residues. The CDR3 DNA reads TGTGCCAGAGGTAGCGGGGGATTCACAGATACGCAGTATTTT. Translation gives CARGSGGFTDTQYF. Full variable domain (missing parts from reference TRBV2 and TRBJ2-3): EPEVTQTPSHQVTQMGQEVILRCVPISNHLYFYWYRQILGQKVEFLVSFYNNEISEKSEIFDDQFSVERPDGSNFTLKIRSTKLEDSAMYFCARGSGGFTDTQYFGPGTRLTVL.

The chain has TRBV7-6 and TRBJ2-7; D unresolved. The CDR3 consists of 15 residues. The germline V gene has CDR1 SGHVS and CDR2 FNYEAQ. V was shortened by 0 bases and J by 3 bases, with 12 bases between the two germline ends. CDR3 protein: CASSLAETVSYEQYF. CDR3 bases: TGTGCCAGCAGCTTAGCGGAAACAGTTAGCTACGAGCAGTACTTC.

The DNA for the CDR3 is TGTGCCAGCTCACCCCCGACAGGGGGATACGGTGGCTACACCTTC. Its translation is CASSPPTGGYGGYTF. The chain recombines TRBV18 with TRBJ1-2, with TRBD1 matching over 9 bases. CDR1 is KGHSH and CDR2 is LQKENI in the germline V gene. V lost 3 bases, J lost 7 bases, and 9 bases stayed unmatched. This CDR3 comprises 15 residues.

The rearrangement links TRBV5-1 to TRBJ2-7; 13 nucleotides agree with TRBD2. Germline V gene lookup returns CDR1 SGHRS and CDR2 YFSETQ. The junction had 3 bases not matched to a gene; V was cut back by 4 bases and J by 2 bases. CDR3 length: 15 residues. CDR3 amino acids: CASSPTSGRTYEQYF. In nucleotides, the CDR3 is TGCGCCAGCAGCCCGACTAGCGGGAGGACCTACGAGCAGTACTTC. Full variable domain (remainder filled in from reference TRBV5-1 and TRBJ2-7): KAGVTQTPRYLIKTRGQQVTLSCSPISGHRSVSWYQQTPGQGLQFLFEYFSETQRNKGNFPGRFSGRQFSNSRSEMNVSTLELGDSALYLCASSPTSGRTYEQYFGPGTRLTVT.

The CDR3 is CASSPAGRNTEAFF. DNA of the CDR3: TGTGCCAGCTCACCGGCAGGTAGGAACACTGAAGCTTTCTTT. The chain links TRBV18 to TRBJ1-1; D is unclear. V was pared by 3 bases and J by 1 base, with 9 bases between. CDR3 size: 14 residues. CDR1 and CDR2 (germline): KGHSH, LQKENI. The full variable domain, completed using reference TRBV18 and TRBJ1-1, is NAGVMQNPRHLVRRRGQEARLRCSPMKGHSHVYWYRQLPEEGLKFMVYLQKENIIDESGMPKERFSAEFPKEGPSILRIQQVVRGDSAAYFCASSPAGRNTEAFFGQGTRLTVV.

This chain links TRBV6-5 with TRBJ1-2; 9 bases align to TRBD1. The CDR3 spans 15 residues. V dropped 5 bases and J dropped 8; count of bases not matched to a gene: 12. Germline assignment: CDR1 MNHEY and CDR2 SVGAGI. The CDR3 DNA reads as TGTGCCAGCAGTCACGCGGGACAGGGCCGTGGAGGCTACACCTTC. As protein: CASSHAGQGRGGYTF.

The gene calls are TRBV28 and TRBJ2-1, with 10 bases matching TRBD2. CDR3 length: 14 amino acids. Germline CDR1 reads MDHEN; CDR2 reads SYDVKM. The junction had 11 bases not matched to a gene; V was cut back by 9 bases and J by 9 bases. The DNA of the CDR3 is TGTGCCAGTAGAAGCGGGGGGGCTAGAGGTGAGCAGTTCTTC. Its protein product is CASRSGGARGEQFF.

The V gene is TRBV4-2, the J gene TRBJ2-1; TRBD2 matches 14 bases. The V and J ends lost 5 bases and 10 bases, in that order; junction bases with no gene match: 7. The CDR3 has 15 residues. From germline, CDR1 is LGHNA and CDR2 YNFKEQ. The CDR3 protein is CASSERLAGGFEQFF. DNA for the CDR3: TGTGCCAGCAGCGAAAGACTAGCGGGGGGGTTCGAGCAGTTCTTC.

The chain is built from TRBV7-9 and TRBJ2-3, with TRBD1 matching over 8 bases. From germline, CDR1 is SEHNR and CDR2 FQNEAQ (reference sequence). The CDR3 covers 16 residues. Trimming removed 5 bases from V and 0 bases from J; junction bases left unmatched: 7. The CDR3 sequence is CASSPDRAASTDTQYF. For the CDR3, the DNA is TGTGCCAGCAGCCCGGACAGGGCGGCTAGCACAGATACGCAGTATTTT.

The chain combines TRBV6-6 with TRBJ1-2; perhaps TRBD1 as D (6 bases). Trimming removed 6 bases at V and 2 bases at J, with 10 bases between. Germline V gene sequence: CDR1 MNHNY, CDR2 SVGAGI (reference sequence). The CDR3 length is 13 residues. The CDR3 sequence: CASSRGSNYGYTF. CDR3 DNA: TGTGCCAGCAGCAGGGGCAGCAACTATGGCTACACCTTC.

This rearrangement joins TRBV18 to TRBJ1-4; D perhaps matches TRBD1 (5 bases). Germline V gene sequence: CDR1 KGHSH, CDR2 LQKENI. The CDR3 contains 15 residues. V was pared by 2 bases and J by 8 bases, with 15 bases between. The CDR3 protein is CASSPSAGEVEKLFF. As DNA, the CDR3 is TGTGCCAGCTCACCATCTGCGGGGGAGGTGGAAAAACTGTTTTTT.

This rearrangement joins TRBV27 to TRBJ1-3; 8 bases align to TRBD1. V lost 4 bases, J lost 5 bases, and 10 bases stayed unmatched. The germline V gene encodes CDR1 MNHEY and CDR2 SMNVEV (reference sequence). The CDR3 loop spans 16 amino acids. The DNA of the CDR3 is TGTGCCAGCAGTTCTTTAGCGGCAGGGGGCCGAAACACCATATATTTT. The encoded protein is CASSSLAAGGRNTIYF.

The V call is TRBV9, the J call TRBJ2-1; 7 nucleotides line up with TRBD1. There are 16 residues in the CDR3. CDR1 SGDLS and CDR2 YYNGEE come from the germline V gene. V shed 2 bases and J 5 bases; nucleotides not matched to a gene: 10. The CDR3 loop is CASSVRGSPLNNEQFF. CDR3 DNA sequence: TGTGCCAGCAGCGTCAGGGGGTCCCCCTTAAACAATGAGCAGTTCTTC.

The chain combines TRBV5-1 with TRBJ1-1, with D possibly matching TRBD1 (5 bases). Trimming pared 4 bases from V and 0 bases from J, leaving 19 bases between. Looked up from germline, CDR1 is SGHRS and CDR2 is YFSETQ. CDR3 length: 17 residues. CDR3 DNA sequence: TGCGCCAGCAGCCCCATTTACCAGGGATCCATGAACACTGAAGCTTTCTTT. Translated, it gives CASSPIYQGSMNTEAFF.

J is TRBJ2-5 and V is TRBV7-9, with D possibly TRBD2 on 6 matching bases. The germline V gene encodes CDR1 SEHNR and CDR2 FQNEAQ (reference sequence). The V end lost 5 bases, the J end lost 1 base, and 11 bases lay between the germline ends. CDR3 size: 14 residues. As DNA, the CDR3 is TGTGCCAGCAGCCTAACCGGGGGCCAAGAGACCCAGTACTTC. Translation: CASSLTGGQETQYF. The whole variable domain, filled in from reference TRBV7-9 and TRBJ2-5, reads DTGVSQNPRHKITKRGQNVTFRCDPISEHNRLYWYRQTLGQGPEFLTYFQNEAQLEKSRLLSDRFSAERPKGSFSTLEIQRTEQGDSAMYLCASSLTGGQETQYFGPGTRLLVL.

The V and J genes are TRBV15 and TRBJ2-7, with TRBD1 matching 7 bases. The CDR3 is made up of 17 amino acids. The trim removed 0 bases at V and 6 bases at J, leaving 14 bases unmatched. Looked up from germline, CDR1 is LNHNV and CDR2 is YYDKDF (reference sequence). The CDR3 nucleotides read TGTGCCACCAGCAGAGATAGAGGGGGCGGTTTTGTTCGCGAGCAGTACTTC. Amino acid sequence: CATSRDRGGGFVREQYF. Full variable domain (remainder filled in from reference TRBV15 and TRBJ2-7): DAMVIQNPRYQVTQFGKPVTLSCSQTLNHNVMYWYQQKSSQAPKLLFHYYDKDFNNEADTPDNFQSRRPNTSFCFLDIRSPGLGDTAMYLCATSRDRGGGFVREQYFGPGTRLTVT.

The chain has TRBV19 and TRBJ1-4; D possibly corresponds to TRBD1 (5 bases). Trimming shortened V by 3 bases and J by 0 bases, and 8 bases separated the two germline ends. CDR1 is LNHDA, CDR2 SQIVND, per germline (reference sequence). This CDR3 contains 15 residues. The CDR3 here is CASSMLTATNEKLFF. The CDR3, as DNA: TGTGCCAGTAGTATGTTGACAGCAACTAATGAAAAACTGTTTTTT.

J is TRBJ1-2 and V is TRBV7-9; the match to TRBD1 covers 7 bases. The CDR3 runs to 16 residues. V trimming: 3 bases; J trimming: 1 base; junction bases outside the gene matches: 8. Germline CDR1 SEHNR, CDR2 FQNEAQ (reference sequence). The CDR3 here is CASSFRDSSLNYGYTF. The CDR3 DNA follows: TGTGCCAGCAGCTTCCGGGACAGCAGCCTTAACTATGGCTACACCTTC.

The chain couples TRBV18 to TRBJ1-5; 9 bases map to TRBD1. Unmatched junction bases numbered 5, after V lost 5 bases and J lost 3 bases. This CDR3 contains 15 residues. Germline CDR1 reads KGHSH; CDR2 reads LQKENI. The CDR3 reads CASSSDRGFNQPQHF. The CDR3 DNA is TGTGCCAGCTCATCGGACAGGGGCTTCAATCAGCCCCAGCATTTT.

This chain connects TRBV12-3 or TRBV12-4 to TRBJ1-2, with 7 bases aligning to TRBD1. The CDR3 is made up of 13 amino acids. Trimming cost V 6 bases and J 6 bases; bases outside gene matches: 7. The CDR3 spells CASSRQGEHGYTF. CDR3 DNA sequence: TGTGCCAGCAGCCGCCAGGGGGAGCATGGCTACACCTTC.

The DNA for the CDR3 is TGTGCCAGCACCCCGTCGGGGGAAAAACTGTTTTTT. This encodes CASTPSGEKLFF. The V gene is TRBV7-9, the J gene TRBJ1-4; D ambiguous. V was clipped by 7 bases and J by 8 bases, with 11 bases between them. Germline loops: CDR1 SEHNR, CDR2 FQNEAQ (reference sequence). The CDR3 is 12 amino acids. Filled out from reference TRBV7-9 and TRBJ1-4, the complete variable domain reads DTGVSQNPRHKITKRGQNVTFRCDPISEHNRLYWYRQTLGQGPEFLTYFQNEAQLEKSRLLSDRFSAERPKGSFSTLEIQRTEQGDSAMYLCASTPSGEKLFFGSGTQLSVL.

Here the CDR3 reads CASGWTTSYEAFF. The CDR3, as DNA: TGTGCCAGCGGGTGGACAACCTCATATGAAGCTTTCTTT. J is TRBJ1-1 and V is TRBV12-3 or TRBV12-4, with D possibly matching TRBD1 (5 bases). This CDR3 is 13 amino acids long. The V gene lost 8 bases and the J gene lost 7 bases, with 17 bases spanning the gap.